The rows below give T cell receptor beta chains drawn from one sample of a study of CD8+ T cells in alopecia areata. Here immunoSEQ multiplex PCR was the method, and the copy in TCRdb shows in-frame clones only, minus some. The sample lists 150,000 to 200,000 clones; approximately 67% were seen once. The material sequenced was CD4+ T cells sorted from blood, taken around week 50, from a patient treated with tofacitinib. All receptors derive from a human donor with alopecia areata. The CDR3 runs from the conserved cysteine through the conserved F or W. D genes are given only for firm matches. The size field is filled for only some rows; it gives once, few, many or a size class.

abundance,v_gene,d_gene,j_gene,CDR3aa,CDR3nt
NA,TRBV30,NA,TRBJ1-6,CAWARDLQNSPLHF,TGTGCCTGGGCCCGGGACCTCCAGAATTCACCCCTCCACTTT
once,TRBV29-1,TRBD1,TRBJ1-1,CSVAGTDYSTEAFF,TGCAGCGTCGCCGGGACAGACTATTCCACTGAAGCTTTCTTT
many,TRBV14,TRBD1,TRBJ1-1,CASSQVTGGAFF,TGTGCCAGCAGCCAAGTGACAGGGGGAGCTTTCTTT
NA,TRBV11-2,TRBD2,TRBJ2-1,CASSLPSGGARHEQFF,TGTGCCAGCAGCCTCCCCAGCGGGGGGGCCCGTCATGAGCAGTTCTTC
NA,TRBV25-1,NA,TRBJ1-1,CASSVPGPNTEAFF,TGTGCCAGCAGTGTGCCGGGCCCGAACACTGAAGCTTTCTTT
few,TRBV7-2,NA,TRBJ2-3,CASSFFGDTQYF,TGTGCCAGCAGCTTTTTCGGAGATACGCAGTATTTT
once,TRBV9,NA,TRBJ2-5,CASSGPGRGETQYF,TGTGCCAGCAGCGGACCGGGACGAGGAGAGACCCAGTACTTC
NA,TRBV5-1,NA,TRBJ2-3,CASSLSPGRPDTQYF,TGCGCCAGCAGCTTGTCTCCGGGTCGGCCAGATACGCAGTATTTT
NA,TRBV30,TRBD1,TRBJ1-2,CAWSVGKQGAPGGYTF,TGTGCCTGGAGTGTAGGGAAACAGGGGGCGCCGGGCGGCTACACCTTC
NA,TRBV5-1,NA,TRBJ1-5,CASSTDGRENQPQHF,TGCGCCAGCAGCACCGACGGCAGGGAGAATCAGCCCCAGCATTTT
NA,TRBV30,NA,TRBJ1-1,CAWNSQAHTEAFF,TGTGCCTGGAACTCGCAGGCTCACACTGAAGCTTTCTTT
NA,TRBV5-1,NA,TRBJ1-1,CASSFGSRVTEAFF,TGCGCCAGCAGCTTCGGCAGCAGGGTCACTGAAGCTTTCTTT
once,TRBV27,TRBD1,TRBJ1-2,CASLALGTDYGYTF,TGTGCCAGTCTAGCTTTAGGGACAGACTATGGCTACACCTTC
NA,TRBV30,NA,TRBJ1-4,CAWKGVTEGTTNEKLFF,TGTGCCTGGAAGGGAGTGACCGAGGGCACAACTAATGAAAAACTGTTTTTT
NA,TRBV18,NA,TRBJ2-6,CASSPKTVSGANVLTF,TGTGCCAGCTCCCCTAAGACAGTCTCTGGGGCCAACGTCCTGACTTTC
NA,TRBV7-9,NA,TRBJ1-5,CASSLGTGRYQPQHF,TGTGCCAGCAGCTTAGGTACAGGCCGCTATCAGCCCCAGCATTTT
NA,TRBV30,NA,TRBJ1-2,CAWSVRARGANYGYTF,TGTGCCTGGAGTGTACGGGCCAGAGGGGCTAACTATGGCTACACCTTC
NA,TRBV29-1,NA,TRBJ2-7,CSVEGGSLPYEQYF,TGCAGCGTTGAGGGGGGCTCCCTCCCCTACGAGCAGTACTTC
few,TRBV29-1,NA,TRBJ2-1,CSVGRRLSSYNEQFF,TGCAGCGTTGGCAGGCGGCTGAGCTCCTACAATGAGCAGTTCTTC
NA,TRBV7-2,NA,TRBJ1-4,CASSSGPRRYEKLFF,TGTGCCAGCAGCTCAGGGCCCAGGAGGTACGAAAAACTGTTTTTT
few,TRBV28,NA,TRBJ1-2,CVASGTNYGYTF,TGTGTCGCGTCTGGGACTAACTATGGCTACACCTTC
few,TRBV29-1,NA,TRBJ1-2,CSVEQNGYTF,TGCAGCGTCGAGCAGAATGGCTACACCTTC
NA,TRBV5-6,NA,TRBJ1-1,CASSRVPATNTEAFF,TGTGCCAGCAGCCGAGTTCCAGCTACGAACACTGAAGCTTTCTTT
NA,TRBV29-1,NA,TRBJ1-1,CSSVVGLVANTEAFF,TGCAGCTCTGTGGTCGGGTTGGTTGCGAACACTGAAGCTTTCTTT